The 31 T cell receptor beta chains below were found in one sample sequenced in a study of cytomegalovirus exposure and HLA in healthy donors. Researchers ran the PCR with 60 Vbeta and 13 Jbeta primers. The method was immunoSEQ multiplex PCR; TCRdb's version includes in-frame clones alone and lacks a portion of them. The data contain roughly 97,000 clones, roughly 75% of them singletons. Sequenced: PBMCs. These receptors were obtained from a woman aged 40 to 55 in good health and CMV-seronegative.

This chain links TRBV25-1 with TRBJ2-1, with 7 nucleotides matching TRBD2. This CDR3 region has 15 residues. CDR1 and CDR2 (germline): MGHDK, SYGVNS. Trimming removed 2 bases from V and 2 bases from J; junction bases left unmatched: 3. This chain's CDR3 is CASSEGGVTYNEQFF. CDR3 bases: TGTGCCAGCAGTGAAGGGGGGGTAACCTACAATGAGCAGTTCTTC.

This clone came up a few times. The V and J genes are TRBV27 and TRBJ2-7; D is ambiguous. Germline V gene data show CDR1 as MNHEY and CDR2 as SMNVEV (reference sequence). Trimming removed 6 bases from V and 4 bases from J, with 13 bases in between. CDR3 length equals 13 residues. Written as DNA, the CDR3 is TGTGCCAGCAGGGCTACGGAGAGATACGAGCAGTACTTC. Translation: CASRATERYEQYF.

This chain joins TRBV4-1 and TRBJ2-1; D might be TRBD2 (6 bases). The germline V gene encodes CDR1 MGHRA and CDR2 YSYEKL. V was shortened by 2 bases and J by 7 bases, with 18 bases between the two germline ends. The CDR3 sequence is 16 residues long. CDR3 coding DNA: TGCGCCAGCAGCCAACTCGGACTGGGTGCGGGGAATGAGCAGTTCTTC. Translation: CASSQLGLGAGNEQFF.

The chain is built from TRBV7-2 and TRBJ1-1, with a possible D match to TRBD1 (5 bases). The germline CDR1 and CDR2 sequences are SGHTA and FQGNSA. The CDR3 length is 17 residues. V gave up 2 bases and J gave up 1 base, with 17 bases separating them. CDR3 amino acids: CASSLSPQAVGNTEAFF. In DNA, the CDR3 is TGTGCCAGCAGCTTAAGCCCACAGGCTGTGGGGAACACTGAAGCTTTCTTT.

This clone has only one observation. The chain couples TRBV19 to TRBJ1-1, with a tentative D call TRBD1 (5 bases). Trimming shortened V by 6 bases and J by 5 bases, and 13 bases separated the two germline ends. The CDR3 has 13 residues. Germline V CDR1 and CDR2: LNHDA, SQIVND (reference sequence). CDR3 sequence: CASRRGRETEAFF. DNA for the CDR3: TGTGCCAGTAGGCGGGGCCGTGAGACTGAAGCTTTCTTT.

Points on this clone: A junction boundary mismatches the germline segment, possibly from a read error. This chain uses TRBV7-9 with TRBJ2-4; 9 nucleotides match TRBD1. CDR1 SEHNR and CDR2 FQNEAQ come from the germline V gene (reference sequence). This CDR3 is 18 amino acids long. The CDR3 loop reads CSSSSGAGTGLAKNIQYF. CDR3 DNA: TGTTCCAGCAGCTCAGGAGCCGGGACAGGGTTAGCCAAAAACATTCAGTACTTC.

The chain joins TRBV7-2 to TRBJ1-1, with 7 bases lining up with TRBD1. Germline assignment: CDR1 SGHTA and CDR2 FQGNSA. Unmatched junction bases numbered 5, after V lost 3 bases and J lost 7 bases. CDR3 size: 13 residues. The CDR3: CASSFSGGNEAFF. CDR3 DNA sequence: TGTGCCAGCAGCTTTTCAGGGGGGAATGAAGCTTTCTTT.

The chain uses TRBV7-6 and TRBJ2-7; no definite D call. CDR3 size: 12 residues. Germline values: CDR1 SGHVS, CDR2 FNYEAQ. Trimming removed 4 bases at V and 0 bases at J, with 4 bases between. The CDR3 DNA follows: TGTGCCAGCAGCTCCAACTCCTACGAGCAGTACTTC. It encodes CASSSNSYEQYF.

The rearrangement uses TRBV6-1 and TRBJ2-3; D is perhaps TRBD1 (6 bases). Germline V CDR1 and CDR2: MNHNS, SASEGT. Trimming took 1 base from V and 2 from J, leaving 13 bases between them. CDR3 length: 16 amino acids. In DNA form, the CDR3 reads TGTGCCAGCAGTGAAGGGCGGCAGGGGATCACAGATACGCAGTATTTT. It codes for CASSEGRQGITDTQYF.

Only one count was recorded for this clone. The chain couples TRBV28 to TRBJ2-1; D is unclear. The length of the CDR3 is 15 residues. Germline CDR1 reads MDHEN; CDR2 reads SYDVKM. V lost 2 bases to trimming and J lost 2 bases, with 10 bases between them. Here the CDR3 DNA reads TGTGCCAGCAGTTTACGCGACAAAGCCTACAATGAGCAGTTCTTC. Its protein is CASSLRDKAYNEQFF. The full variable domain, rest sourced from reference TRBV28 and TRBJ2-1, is DVKVTQSSRYLVKRTGEKVFLECVQDMDHENMFWYRQDPGLGLRLIYFSYDVKMKEKGDIPEGYSVSREKKERFSLILESASTNQTSMYLCASSLRDKAYNEQFFGPGTRLTVL.

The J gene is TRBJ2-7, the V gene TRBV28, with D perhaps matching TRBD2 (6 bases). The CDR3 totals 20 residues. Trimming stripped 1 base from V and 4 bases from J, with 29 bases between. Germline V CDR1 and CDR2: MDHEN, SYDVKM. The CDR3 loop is CASSLFGWRVYDRHKYEQYF. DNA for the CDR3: TGTGCCAGCAGTTTATTCGGTTGGAGGGTCTACGACAGACATAAGTACGAGCAGTACTTC.

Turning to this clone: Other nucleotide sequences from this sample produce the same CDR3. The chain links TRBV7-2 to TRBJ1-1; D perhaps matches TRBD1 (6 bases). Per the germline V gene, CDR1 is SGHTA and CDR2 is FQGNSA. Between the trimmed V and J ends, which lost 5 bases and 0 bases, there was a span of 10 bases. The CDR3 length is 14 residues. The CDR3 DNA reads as TGTGCCAGCAGCCCGGGACATCTGAACACTGAAGCTTTCTTT. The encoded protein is CASSPGHLNTEAFF.

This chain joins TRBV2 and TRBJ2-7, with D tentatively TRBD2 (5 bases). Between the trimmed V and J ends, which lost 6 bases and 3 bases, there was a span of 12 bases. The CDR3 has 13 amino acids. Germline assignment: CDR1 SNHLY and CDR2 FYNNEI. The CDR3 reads CASRTGLFYEQYF. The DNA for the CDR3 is TGTGCCAGCAGGACCGGACTCTTCTACGAGCAGTACTTC.

The CDR3 reads CASSFSGQPQHF. For the CDR3, the DNA is TGTGCCAGCAGCTTCTCGGGTCAGCCCCAGCATTTT. The rearrangement uses TRBV6-5 and TRBJ1-5; D ambiguous. The CDR3 spans 12 residues. V was clipped by 6 bases and J by 6 bases, with 9 bases between them. Germline CDR1 MNHEY, CDR2 SVGAGI.

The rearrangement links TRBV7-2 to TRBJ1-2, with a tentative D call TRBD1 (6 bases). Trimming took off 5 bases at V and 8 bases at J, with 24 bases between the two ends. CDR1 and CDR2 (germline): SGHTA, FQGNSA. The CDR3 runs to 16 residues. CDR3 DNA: TGTGCCAGCAGCCCAACCGCAAGAACAGGGCCCAACGGCTACACCTTC. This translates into CASSPTARTGPNGYTF.

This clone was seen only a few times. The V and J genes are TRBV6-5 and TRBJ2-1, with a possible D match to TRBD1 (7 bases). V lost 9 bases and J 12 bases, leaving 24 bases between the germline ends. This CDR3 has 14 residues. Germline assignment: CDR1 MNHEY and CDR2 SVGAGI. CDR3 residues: CASQRAGQVQGQFF. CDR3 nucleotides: TGTGCCAGTCAGCGGGCAGGACAGGTTCAGGGGCAGTTCTTC.

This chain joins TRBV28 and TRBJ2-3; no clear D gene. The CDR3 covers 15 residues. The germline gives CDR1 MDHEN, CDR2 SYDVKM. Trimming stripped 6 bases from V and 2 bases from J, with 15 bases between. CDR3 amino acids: CASRPQTRNTDTQYF. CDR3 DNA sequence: TGTGCCAGCAGACCACAGACCCGTAACACAGATACGCAGTATTTT.

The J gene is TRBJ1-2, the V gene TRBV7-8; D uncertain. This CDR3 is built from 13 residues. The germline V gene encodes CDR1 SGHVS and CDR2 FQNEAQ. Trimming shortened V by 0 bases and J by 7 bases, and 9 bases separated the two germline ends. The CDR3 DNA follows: TGTGCCAGCAGCTTAGCTCGGGGTAGTGGCTACACCTTC. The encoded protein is CASSLARGSGYTF.

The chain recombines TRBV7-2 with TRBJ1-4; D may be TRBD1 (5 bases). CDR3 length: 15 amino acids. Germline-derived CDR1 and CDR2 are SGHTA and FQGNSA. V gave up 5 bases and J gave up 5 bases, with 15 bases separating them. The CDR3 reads CASSRGWQGNEKLFF. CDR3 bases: TGTGCCAGCAGCCGTGGGTGGCAGGGAAATGAAAAACTGTTTTTT.

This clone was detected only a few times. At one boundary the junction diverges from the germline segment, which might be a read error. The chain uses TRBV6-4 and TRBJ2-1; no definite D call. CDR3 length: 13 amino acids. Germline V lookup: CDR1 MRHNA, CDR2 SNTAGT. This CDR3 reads CASSVDSSNEQFF. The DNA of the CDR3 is TGTGCCAGCAGTGTTGACTCCTCCAATGAGCAGTTCTTC.

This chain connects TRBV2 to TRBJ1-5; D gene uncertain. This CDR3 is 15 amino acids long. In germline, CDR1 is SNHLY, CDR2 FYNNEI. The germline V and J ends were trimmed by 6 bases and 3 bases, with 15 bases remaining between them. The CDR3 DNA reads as TGTGCCAGCAGCCTGCGGCACGGGAACAATCAGCCCCAGCATTTT. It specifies CASSLRHGNNQPQHF.

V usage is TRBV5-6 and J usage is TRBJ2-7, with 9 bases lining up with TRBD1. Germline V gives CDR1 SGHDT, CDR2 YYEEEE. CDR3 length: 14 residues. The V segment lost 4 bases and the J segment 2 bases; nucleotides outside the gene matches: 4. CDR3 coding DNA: TGTGCCAGCAGCCGACAGGGGGAAGCCTACGAGCAGTACTTC. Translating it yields CASSRQGEAYEQYF. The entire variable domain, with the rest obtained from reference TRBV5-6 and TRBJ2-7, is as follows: DAGVTQSPTHLIKTRGQQVTLRCSPKSGHDTVSWYQQALGQGPQFIFQYYEEEERQRGNFPDRFSGHQFPNYSSELNVNALLLGDSALYLCASSRQGEAYEQYFGPGTRLTVT.

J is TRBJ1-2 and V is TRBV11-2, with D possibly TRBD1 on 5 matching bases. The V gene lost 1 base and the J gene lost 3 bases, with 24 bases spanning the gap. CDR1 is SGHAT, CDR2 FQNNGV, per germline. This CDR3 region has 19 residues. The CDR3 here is CASSLVAGPASFIDYGYTF. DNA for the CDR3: TGTGCCAGCAGCTTAGTCGCGGGACCGGCAAGTTTTATTGACTATGGCTACACCTTC.

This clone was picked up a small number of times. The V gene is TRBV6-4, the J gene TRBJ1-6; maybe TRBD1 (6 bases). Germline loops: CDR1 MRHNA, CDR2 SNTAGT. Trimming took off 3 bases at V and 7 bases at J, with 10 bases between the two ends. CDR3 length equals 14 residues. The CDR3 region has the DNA TGTGCCAGCAGTGAACAGGGATCAAATTCACCCCTCCACTTT. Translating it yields CASSEQGSNSPLHF.

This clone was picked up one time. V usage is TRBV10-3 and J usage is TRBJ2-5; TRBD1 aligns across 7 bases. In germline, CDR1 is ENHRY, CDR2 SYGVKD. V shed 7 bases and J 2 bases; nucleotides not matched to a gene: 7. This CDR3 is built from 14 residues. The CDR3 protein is CAIKEGTAQETQYF. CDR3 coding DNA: TGTGCCATCAAAGAGGGGACAGCGCAAGAGACCCAGTACTTC.

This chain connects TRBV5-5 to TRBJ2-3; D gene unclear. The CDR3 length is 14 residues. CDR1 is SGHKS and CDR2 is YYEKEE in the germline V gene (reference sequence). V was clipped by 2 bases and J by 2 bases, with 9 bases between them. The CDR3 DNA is TGTGCCAGCAGCTTTGGGCTCTTCACAGATACGCAGTATTTT. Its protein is CASSFGLFTDTQYF.

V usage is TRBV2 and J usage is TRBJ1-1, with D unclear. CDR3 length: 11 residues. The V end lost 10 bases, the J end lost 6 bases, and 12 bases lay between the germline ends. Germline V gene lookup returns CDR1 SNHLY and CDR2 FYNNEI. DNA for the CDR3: TGTGCCACCATCCAGAGGGCTGAAGCTTTCTTT. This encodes CATIQRAEAFF.

The CDR3 sequence: CASSSIARFSTDTQYF. DNA for the CDR3: TGTGCCAGCAGTTCAATAGCTCGGTTTAGCACAGATACGCAGTATTTT. This chain uses TRBV27 with TRBJ2-3; D not resolved. V shed 4 bases and J shed 0 bases, with 14 bases lying between them. CDR1 is MNHEY, CDR2 SMNVEV, per germline (reference sequence). The CDR3 is 16 amino acids.

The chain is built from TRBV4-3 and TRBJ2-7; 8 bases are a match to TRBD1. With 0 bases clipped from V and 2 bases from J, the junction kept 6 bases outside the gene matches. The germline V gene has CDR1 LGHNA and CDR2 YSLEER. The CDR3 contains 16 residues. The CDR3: CASSQDRTGFTYEQYF. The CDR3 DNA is TGCGCCAGCAGCCAAGATCGGACAGGGTTTACCTACGAGCAGTACTTC.

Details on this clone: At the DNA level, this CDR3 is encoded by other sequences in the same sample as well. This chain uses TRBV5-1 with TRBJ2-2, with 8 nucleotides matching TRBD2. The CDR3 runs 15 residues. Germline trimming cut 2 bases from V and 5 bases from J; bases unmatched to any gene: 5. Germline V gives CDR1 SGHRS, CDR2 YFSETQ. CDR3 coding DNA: TGCGCCAGCAGCTTAGCGGGAGTAAAAACCGGGGAGCTGTTTTTT. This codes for CASSLAGVKTGELFF.

The CDR3: CASSVGTTGTDTQYF. As DNA, the CDR3 is TGTGCCAGCAGCGTAGGAACTACGGGCACAGATACGCAGTATTTT. The genes are TRBV9 and TRBJ2-3; D unresolved. The CDR3 has 15 amino acids. The V and J ends lost 0 bases and 1 base respectively, with 9 bases between them. Per the germline V gene, CDR1 is SGDLS and CDR2 is YYNGEE.